These 30 T cell receptor beta chains came from one sample sequenced in a study of T cells in Graves' hyperthyroidism and ophthalmopathy. RNA transcripts gave rise to amplified TCR beta CDR3 regions. HTBI primers were employed in a first-round RT-PCR of the TCR CDR3. One entry per CDR3 protein, called by TCRdb with MiXCR from the multiplex PCR reads. Seen here are 300,000 or so distinct CDR3 sequences, around a fifth observed once, and the top ten hold 50%. The sequencing input was blood. These receptors were obtained from a woman aged 50 to 60 with Graves' hyperthyroidism.

Only a few counts were recorded for this clonotype. The rearrangement joins TRBV2 to TRBJ1-2; 7 bases line up with TRBD1. V shed 5 bases, J shed 2 bases, and the junction held 5 bases outside the gene matches. Per germline, CDR1 SNHLY and CDR2 FYNNEI. The CDR3 runs 14 residues. The CDR3: CASSRTGTNYGYTF. The DNA of the CDR3 is TGTGCCAGCAGTCGGACAGGAACGAACTATGGCTACACCTTC. Looking up the rest from reference TRBV2 and TRBJ1-2 gives the full variable domain: EPEVTQTPSHQVTQMGQEVILRCVPISNHLYFYWYRQILGQKVEFLVSFYNNEISEKSEIFDDQFSVERPDGSNFTLKIRSTKLEDSAMYFCASSRTGTNYGYTFGSGTRLTVV.

The chain carries TRBV28 and TRBJ2-7; the match to TRBD1 covers 7 bases. The end of the DNA is better explained by TRBJ2-1, so the J call may be wrong. This CDR3 has 14 amino acids. CDR1 is MDHEN, CDR2 SYDVKM, per germline. CDR3 coding DNA: TGTGCCAGCAGCCTCACCGGGACAGCCTACGAGCAGTTCTTC. Its translation: CASSLTGTAYEQFF.

This clonotype was recorded many times. The V call is TRBV12-3 or TRBV12-4, the J call TRBJ1-2; D not certain. CDR3 size: 12 residues. Trimming left V 6 bases short and J 0 bases short, with 5 bases between. The CDR3: CASRSANYGYTF. CDR3 sequence (DNA): TGTGCCAGCAGAAGCGCTAACTATGGCTACACCTTC.

This clonotype was detected once. Just one base apart from a much larger clone, this may be a read error. The chain carries TRBV29-1 and TRBJ2-5, with D possibly being TRBD1 (5 bases). The CDR3 extends over 12 amino acids. Per germline, CDR1 SQVTM and CDR2 ANQGSEA. CDR3 sequence reads: CSVLGVQETQCF. Written as DNA, the CDR3 is TGCAGCGTTCTAGGGGTCCAAGAGACCCAGTGCTTC.

Comments on this clonotype: This may come from a read error, since a much larger clone is one base off. V usage is TRBV12-3 or TRBV12-4 and J usage is TRBJ1-4, with a weak D call TRBD1 (5 bases). Deletions cut 4 bases from V and 10 bases from J, with 13 bases between. The CDR3 totals 13 residues. The CDR3 DNA sequence: TGTGCCAGCAGTTCTAGGCGGAGGGGAAAACTGTTTTTT. It codes for CASSSRRRGKLFF.

This clonotype was detected many times. J is TRBJ2-7 and V is TRBV20-1; no clear D gene. The germline CDR1 and CDR2 sequences are DFQATT and SNEGSKA (reference sequence). This CDR3 comprises 10 residues. V was shortened by 3 bases and J by 3 bases, with 3 bases between the two germline ends. In DNA, the CDR3 is TGCAGTGCTAGGGTCTACGAGCAGTACTTC. Protein: CSARVYEQYF.

The rearrangement links TRBV7-8 to TRBJ2-1, with TRBD2 identical over 9 bases. The J segment lost 0 bases and the V segment lost 5 bases, leaving 5 bases of the junction unmatched. The CDR3 is 16 residues long. In germline, CDR1 is SGHVS, CDR2 FQNEAQ. CDR3 in DNA: TGTGCCAGCAGCAACCTAGCGGGATACTCCTACAATGAGCAGTTCTTC. This codes for CASSNLAGYSYNEQFF. Drawing the rest from reference TRBV7-8 and TRBJ2-1, the complete variable domain is GAGVSQSPRYKVAKRGQDVALRCDPISGHVSLFWYQQALGQGPEFLTYFQNEAQLDKSGLPSDRFFAERPEGSVSTLKIQRTQQEDSAVYLCASSNLAGYSYNEQFFGPGTRLTVL.

V and J are TRBV9 and TRBJ2-1; the match to TRBD2 covers 10 bases. With V trimmed by 4 bases and J by 3 bases, 10 bases remained unmatched. The CDR3 loop spans 17 amino acids. Germline V lookup: CDR1 SGDLS, CDR2 YYNGEE. CDR3 sequence (DNA): TGTGCCAGCAGCCCCCATAGCGGGAGGCTGGGCTACAATGAGCAGTTCTTC. It specifies CASSPHSGRLGYNEQFF.

This clonotype was detected a few times. CDR3 in DNA: TGTGCCAGCAGTAGAGCCGGGACAGGGGCGGCGAACACTGAAGCTTTCTTT. Amino acids: CASSRAGTGAANTEAFF. V and J are TRBV7-9 and TRBJ1-1; 10 nucleotides agree with TRBD1. Trimming took 6 bases from V and 1 from J; bases not matched to a gene: 11. The CDR3 covers 17 residues. Per the germline V gene, CDR1 is SEHNR and CDR2 is FQNEAQ (reference sequence).

There are many counts of this clonotype. The CDR3 is CASSLDPVYEQYF. The CDR3 bases are TGCGCCAGCAGCTTGGATCCGGTGTACGAGCAGTACTTC. The V and J genes are TRBV5-1 and TRBJ2-7; the D is unclear. Trimming stripped 0 bases from V and 4 bases from J, with 8 bases between. This CDR3 has 13 residues. Germline CDR1 is SGHRS and CDR2 is YFSETQ.

This clonotype was seen only a few times. The rearrangement links TRBV20-1 to TRBJ2-7; the match to TRBD1 covers 9 bases. The V segment lost 3 bases and the J segment 1 base; nucleotides outside the gene matches: 13. This CDR3 is built from 17 residues. Germline CDR1 reads DFQATT; CDR2 reads SNEGSKA (reference sequence). The CDR3 region has the DNA TGCAGTGCTAGTGTGACCGGGACAGGGCGAGGGTCCTACGAGCAGTACTTC. Residues: CSASVTGTGRGSYEQYF.

In this sample, this clonotype turned up many times. The rearrangement uses TRBV2 and TRBJ1-6; 10 bases line up with TRBD1. Germline CDR1 reads SNHLY; CDR2 reads FYNNEI. J was trimmed by 10 bases and V by 5 bases; bases with no gene match: 11. The CDR3 covers 16 residues. CDR3 bases: TGTGCCAGCAGTACCCCCGGGACAGGGGTAAGCTCACCCCTCCACTTT. It is translated as CASSTPGTGVSSPLHF.

This clonotype was seen at least ten times. This rearrangement joins TRBV7-9 to TRBJ2-7, with D possibly TRBD2 on 5 matching bases. V shed 1 base and J shed 0 bases, with 7 bases lying between them. This CDR3 is 14 amino acids long. The germline gives CDR1 SEHNR, CDR2 FQNEAQ (reference sequence). In DNA, the CDR3 is TGTGCCAGCAGCTTAGTGGGGAGCTCCTACGAGCAGTACTTC. Translated: CASSLVGSSYEQYF.

This clonotype was observed a few times. This chain uses TRBV9 with TRBJ2-2; D possibly corresponds to TRBD1 (6 bases). The V gene's germline CDR1 is SGDLS and CDR2 YYNGEE. This CDR3 spans 14 amino acids. The V gene lost 4 bases and the J gene lost 4 bases, with 11 bases spanning the gap. The CDR3 bases are TGTGCCAGCAGCCCCCAAGGGGGCACCGGGGAGCTGTTTTTT. This translates into CASSPQGGTGELFF.

This clonotype turned up a few times. The chain links TRBV10-3 to TRBJ2-3; 10 bases are a match to TRBD2. The CDR3 is 15 residues long. Germline V CDR1 and CDR2: ENHRY, SYGVKD. V shed 10 bases and J 3 bases; nucleotides not matched to a gene: 10. The CDR3 region has the DNA TGTGCCACCTCGGGGCTAGCGGGAGTGACAGATACGCAGTATTTT. Its translation: CATSGLAGVTDTQYF.

Concerning this clonotype itself: A read error may account for a junction end that differs from germline. This chain joins TRBV10-2 and TRBJ2-5, with 8 bases identical to TRBD2. The CDR3 contains 15 residues. Germline assignment: CDR1 WSHSY and CDR2 SAAADI. The CDR3 nucleotides read TGCGCCAGCAGTGGGAACGGGAGGGCCGGGGAGACCCGGTACTTC. It encodes CASSGNGRAGETRYF.

A few counts support this clonotype. V gene TRBV2 combines with J gene TRBJ2-2; the D is unclear. Germline-derived CDR1 and CDR2 are SNHLY and FYNNEI. Trimming stripped 8 bases from V and 6 bases from J, with 10 bases between. This CDR3 region has 12 residues. CDR3 in DNA: TGTGCCAGCGGGCGTAACCCCGGGGAGCTGTTTTTT. Encoded protein: CASGRNPGELFF.

CDR3 in DNA: TGCGCCAGCAGCTTGGTAGACTCCACCGGGGAGCTGTTTTTT. This codes for CASSLVDSTGELFF. V gene TRBV5-1 combines with J gene TRBJ2-2; D uncertain. V lost 0 bases, J lost 4 bases, and 7 bases lay in between. The CDR3 is made up of 14 amino acids. Germline assignment: CDR1 SGHRS and CDR2 YFSETQ.

This clonotype was seen repeatedly, ten times or more. This chain links TRBV20-1 with TRBJ2-3; 8 positions match TRBD1. Trimming at V came to 6 bases and at J to 6 bases, leaving 2 bases not matched to a gene. The CDR3 is made up of 11 amino acids. Germline loops: CDR1 DFQATT, CDR2 SNEGSKA (reference sequence). The CDR3 reads CSAQGADTQYF. In DNA form, the CDR3 reads TGCAGTGCCCAGGGGGCGGATACGCAGTATTTT.

The table lists this clonotype with many counts. The chain employs TRBV18 and TRBJ1-5; the match to TRBD1 covers 8 bases. Trimming cost V 3 bases and J 4 bases; bases outside gene matches: 5. From germline, CDR1 is KGHSH and CDR2 LQKENI. This CDR3 has 15 residues. CDR3 nucleotides: TGTGCCAGCTCACCCGACAGGGGCGAAAATCAGCCCCAGCATTTT. It encodes CASSPDRGENQPQHF. Variable domain in full (rest from reference TRBV18 and TRBJ1-5): NAGVMQNPRHLVRRRGQEARLRCSPMKGHSHVYWYRQLPEEGLKFMVYLQKENIIDESGMPKERFSAEFPKEGPSILRIQQVVRGDSAAYFCASSPDRGENQPQHFGDGTRLSIL.

There are a few counts of this clonotype. This chain connects TRBV11-2 to TRBJ2-7; no reliable D call. This CDR3 has 11 amino acids. Trimming took off 2 bases at V and 6 bases at J, with 5 bases between the two ends. CDR1 and CDR2 from the germline V gene are SGHAT and FQNNGV. CDR3 DNA: TGTGCCAGCAGCTTATCCACCGAGCAGTACTTC. Translating gives CASSLSTEQYF.

This clonotype was detected ten times or more. The chain combines TRBV7-9 with TRBJ2-1; D may be TRBD2 (5 bases). Trimming pared 5 bases from V and 4 bases from J, leaving 6 bases between. The CDR3 has 12 amino acids. The germline V gene encodes CDR1 SEHNR and CDR2 FQNEAQ (reference sequence). In nucleotides, the CDR3 is TGTGCCAGCAGCACGGGATACAATGAGCAGTTCTTC. Translated, it gives CASSTGYNEQFF.

This clonotype was seen repeatedly, ten times or more. V usage is TRBV6-1 and J usage is TRBJ2-3; 8 bases match TRBD2. CDR3 size: 17 residues. V lost 5 bases, J lost 1 base, and 11 bases stayed unmatched. Germline lookup yields CDR1 MNHNS and CDR2 SASEGT. The CDR3: CASSTPGLAGGTDTQYF. The CDR3 DNA reads TGTGCCAGCAGTACCCCTGGACTAGCAGGCGGCACAGATACGCAGTATTTT.

CDR3 protein: CASSITGSSYNEQFF. CDR3 DNA sequence: TGCGCCAGCAGCATAACAGGGAGCTCCTACAATGAGCAGTTCTTC. The chain joins TRBV10-2 to TRBJ2-1; D perhaps matches TRBD1 (6 bases). Trimming shortened V by 6 bases and J by 0 bases, and 12 bases separated the two germline ends. There are 15 residues in the CDR3. CDR1 is WSHSY and CDR2 is SAAADI in the germline V gene.

The V call is TRBV7-3, the J call TRBJ2-2; 7 nucleotides align to TRBD1. There are 15 residues in the CDR3. Germline trimming cut 2 bases from V and 3 bases from J; bases unmatched to any gene: 3. CDR1 is SGHTA, CDR2 FQGTGA, per germline. The DNA of the CDR3 is TGTGCCAGCAGCTTAGTAGGGGGCGACACCGGGGAGCTGTTTTTT. Its protein product is CASSLVGGDTGELFF.

This clonotype was seen at least ten times. CDR3 coding DNA: TGTGCCAGCAGTTACGGCAGGAGGACTGAAGCTTTCTTT. Translated, it gives CASSYGRRTEAFF. The genes are TRBV6-2 or TRBV6-3 and TRBJ1-1; D not certain. V was pared by 2 bases and J by 5 bases, with 9 bases between. The germline gives CDR1 MNHEY, CDR2 SVGEGT. The CDR3 length is 13 residues.

This chain links TRBV12-3 or TRBV12-4 with TRBJ1-6; D possibly corresponds to TRBD1 (5 bases). This CDR3 has 14 amino acids. The ends were cut back, 0 bases at V and 10 bases at J, with 10 bases in the middle. The CDR3 DNA reads TGTGCCAGCAGTTTAGCGGGGGGGTCCTCACCCCTCCACTTT. Amino acid sequence: CASSLAGGSSPLHF.

This clonotype was counted many times. This chain links TRBV28 with TRBJ2-5; 8 bases fit TRBD1. Losses at the gene ends were 5 bases for V and 5 bases for J; bases not matched to a gene: 16. CDR3 size: 17 residues. Germline V gene sequence: CDR1 MDHEN, CDR2 SYDVKM. This CDR3 is CASSPYPGGAGGETQYF. The CDR3 coding sequence is TGTGCCAGCAGTCCATACCCAGGGGGCGCAGGGGGTGAGACCCAGTACTTC.

This clonotype was seen ten or more times. V and J are TRBV7-9 and TRBJ2-1; TRBD2 matches at 11 bases. Per the germline V gene, CDR1 is SEHNR and CDR2 is FQNEAQ (reference sequence). The length of the CDR3 is 16 residues. The trim removed 6 bases at V and 8 bases at J, leaving 12 bases unmatched. The CDR3 DNA is TGTGCCAGCAGGTTGACTAGCGGGATAATCTTGGATGAGCAGTTCTTC. It is translated as CASRLTSGIILDEQFF.

This clonotype has a count of ten or more. The J gene is TRBJ2-5, the V gene TRBV11-2; 16 positions match TRBD2. Losses at the gene ends were 1 base for V and 5 bases for J; bases not matched to a gene: 4. The CDR3 covers 17 residues. CDR1 and CDR2 (germline): SGHAT, FQNNGV. CDR3 region: CASSLGGLAGGQETQYF. The CDR3 DNA follows: TGTGCCAGCAGCTTAGGGGGACTAGCGGGAGGGCAGGAGACCCAGTACTTC.